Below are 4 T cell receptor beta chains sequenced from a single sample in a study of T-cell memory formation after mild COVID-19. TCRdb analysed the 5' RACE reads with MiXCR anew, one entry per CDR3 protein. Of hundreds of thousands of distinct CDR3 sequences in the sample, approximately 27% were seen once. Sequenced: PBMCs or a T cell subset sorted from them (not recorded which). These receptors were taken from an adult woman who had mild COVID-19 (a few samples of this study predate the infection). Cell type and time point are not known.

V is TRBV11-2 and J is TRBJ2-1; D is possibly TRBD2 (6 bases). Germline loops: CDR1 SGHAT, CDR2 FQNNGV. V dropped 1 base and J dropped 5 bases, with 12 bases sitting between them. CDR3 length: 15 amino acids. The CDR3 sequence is CASSLGGVPNNEQFF. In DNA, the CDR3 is TGTGCCAGCAGCTTAGGGGGGGTTCCCAACAATGAGCAGTTCTTC.

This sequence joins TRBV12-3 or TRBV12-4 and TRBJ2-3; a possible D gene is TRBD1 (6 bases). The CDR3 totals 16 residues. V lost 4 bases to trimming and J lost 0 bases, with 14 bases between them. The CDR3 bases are TGTGCCAGCAGTTCGGTCATCAGGGGAAGCACAGATACGCAGTATTTT. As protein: CASSSVIRGSTDTQYF.

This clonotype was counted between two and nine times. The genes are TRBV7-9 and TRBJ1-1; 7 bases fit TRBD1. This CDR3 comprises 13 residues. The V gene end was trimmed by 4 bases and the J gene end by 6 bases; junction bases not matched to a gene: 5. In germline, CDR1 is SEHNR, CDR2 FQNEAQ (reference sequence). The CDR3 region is CASSSRTGPEAFF. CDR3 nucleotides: TGTGCCAGCAGCTCGAGGACAGGACCTGAAGCTTTCTTT.

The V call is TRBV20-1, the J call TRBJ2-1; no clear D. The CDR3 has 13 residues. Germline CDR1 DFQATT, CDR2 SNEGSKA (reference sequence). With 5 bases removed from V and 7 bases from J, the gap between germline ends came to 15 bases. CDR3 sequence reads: CSASPRRANEQFF. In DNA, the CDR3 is TGCAGTGCTTCCCCTCGTAGGGCAAATGAGCAGTTCTTC.